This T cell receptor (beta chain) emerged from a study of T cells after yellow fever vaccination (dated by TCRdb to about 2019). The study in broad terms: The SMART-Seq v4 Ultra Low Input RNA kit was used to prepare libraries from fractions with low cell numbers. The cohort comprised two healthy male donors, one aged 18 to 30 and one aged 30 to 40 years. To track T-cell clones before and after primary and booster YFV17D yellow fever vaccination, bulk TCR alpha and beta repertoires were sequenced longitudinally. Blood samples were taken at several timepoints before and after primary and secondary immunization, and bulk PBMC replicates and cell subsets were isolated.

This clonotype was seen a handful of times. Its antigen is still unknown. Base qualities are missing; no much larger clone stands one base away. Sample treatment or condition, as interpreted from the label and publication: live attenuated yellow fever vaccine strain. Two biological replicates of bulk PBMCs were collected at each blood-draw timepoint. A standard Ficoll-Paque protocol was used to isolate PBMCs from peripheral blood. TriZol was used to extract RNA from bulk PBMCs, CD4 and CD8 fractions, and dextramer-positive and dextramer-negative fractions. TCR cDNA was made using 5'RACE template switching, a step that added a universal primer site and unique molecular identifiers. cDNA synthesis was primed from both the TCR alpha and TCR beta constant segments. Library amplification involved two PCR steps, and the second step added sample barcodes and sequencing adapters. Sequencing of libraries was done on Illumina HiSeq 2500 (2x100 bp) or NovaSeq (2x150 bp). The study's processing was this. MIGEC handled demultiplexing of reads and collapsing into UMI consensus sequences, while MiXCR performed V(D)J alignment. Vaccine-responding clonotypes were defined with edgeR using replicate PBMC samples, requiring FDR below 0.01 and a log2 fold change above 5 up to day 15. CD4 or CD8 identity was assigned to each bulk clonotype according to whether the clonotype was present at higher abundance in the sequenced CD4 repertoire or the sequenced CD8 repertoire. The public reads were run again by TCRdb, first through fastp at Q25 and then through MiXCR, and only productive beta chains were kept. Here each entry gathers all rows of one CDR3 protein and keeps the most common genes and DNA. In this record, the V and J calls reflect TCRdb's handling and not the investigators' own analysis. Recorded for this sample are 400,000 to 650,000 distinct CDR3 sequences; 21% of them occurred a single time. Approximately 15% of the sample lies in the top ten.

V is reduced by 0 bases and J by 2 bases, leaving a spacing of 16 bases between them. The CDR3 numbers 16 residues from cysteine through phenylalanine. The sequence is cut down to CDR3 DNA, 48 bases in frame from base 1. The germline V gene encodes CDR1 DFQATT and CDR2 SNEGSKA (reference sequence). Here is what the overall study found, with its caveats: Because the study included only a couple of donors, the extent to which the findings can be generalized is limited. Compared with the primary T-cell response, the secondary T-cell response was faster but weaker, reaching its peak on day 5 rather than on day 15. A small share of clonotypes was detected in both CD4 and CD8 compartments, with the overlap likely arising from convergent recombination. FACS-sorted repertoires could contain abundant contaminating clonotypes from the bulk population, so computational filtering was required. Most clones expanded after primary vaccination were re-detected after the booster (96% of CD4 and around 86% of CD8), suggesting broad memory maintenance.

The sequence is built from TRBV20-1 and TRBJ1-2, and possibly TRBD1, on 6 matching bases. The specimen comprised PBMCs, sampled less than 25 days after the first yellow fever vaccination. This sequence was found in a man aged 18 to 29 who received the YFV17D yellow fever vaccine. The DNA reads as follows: TGCAGTGCTAGAGATTGGGGCCAGGGGCGCAACTATGGCTACACCTTC. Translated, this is CSARDWGQGRNYGYTF.